This T cell receptor (beta chain) came from a study of human T cells and chemical hapten exposure (dated by TCRdb to the early 2020s). Study-level background: For sensitization, 2% DPC in acetone was applied to an approximately 2 cm by approximately 2 cm area of upper inner arm skin. Blood samples were taken from patients before sensitization (week 0) and then at 2, 6 and about 24 weeks after DPC sensitization. Patch tests used Finn chambers with 0.01% DPC on the upper back, scored after 6 days by International Contact Dermatitis Research Group standards. This study followed changes in the peripheral blood TCR repertoire in vivo during primary and secondary sensitization of alopecia patients to the hapten diphenylcyclopropenone (DPC). The libraries were sequenced as a pool, and the TCR yield per sample differed mostly because of small variations in library volumes within the pool. Alopecia areata with under or over 50% scalp involvement, alopecia totalis and alopecia universalis were represented in the patient cohort, which was mostly female. For TCR sequencing, blood came from some 31 alopecia patients at anywhere from one to four time points (pre-sensitization, 2, 6 and 24 weeks). Weekly therapeutic DPC doses were additionally applied to the scalp of patients throughout the approximately 25-week study period. Results and caveats for the whole study, not just this receptor: The number of PT1 expanded TCRs positively correlated with patch test score, significant at thresholds 8, 16 and 32 but not 4. DPC sensitization did not change how many TCRs were above 1 in 1000 frequency, and no evidence was found of alterations in global repertoire structure. After repeated subsampling, changes were observed in the strength of the expansion versus patch-test correlation and in the threshold at which the correlation became significant. Expanded TCRs formed significantly more large CDR3 similarity clusters than pre-sensitization or healthy control sets, consistent with antigen-driven responses. Alopecia, a presumed autoimmune disease, was present in all patients, so the immune response of the patients might differ from that of healthy individuals.

Reading from cysteine to phenylalanine, the CDR3 counts 13 amino acids. Only the CDR3 portion is preserved as DNA: 39 bases, with reading frame beginning at the first base. A distance of 12 bases separates the germline ends of V and J, which lose 6 bases and 6 bases respectively. The germline V gene encodes CDR1 MNHNY and CDR2 SVGAGI (reference sequence). This specimen's time point label, per the study, means: patch test 1, 2 weeks after DPC sensitization. The treatment or condition label, as the study defines it: therapeutic diphenylcyclopropenone sensitization with weekly scalp DPC. Blood at each patch-test visit was drawn before the patch test was applied. To be eligible, patients had to be aged 18 to 70, diagnosed with alopecia and judged suitable for DPC therapy, while pregnant patients were excluded. Total RNA was isolated from unfractionated whole blood collected in Tempus Blood RNA tubes.

This clonotype has only a few counts. The antigen it recognizes is unknown. Qualities for individual bases were not recorded, and no much larger clone is one base off. The receptor library was made with RACE. Sequencer: NextSeq 500. During library preparation, unique molecular identifiers were attached to individual cDNA molecules so that TCRs could be counted quantitatively and reproducibly. Each blood RNA sample was used to sequence both TCR alpha and TCR beta chains. On the study's bioinformatics: Samples had a median of 95,638 TCRs, with a range from roughly 23,224 to 750,000. V, J and CDR3 annotation of the TCR reads was carried out using the Decombinator software suite. Every sample was subsampled to the same number of TCRs (28,000) for the PS versus PT1 abundance plots. Expanded TCRs were defined as absent before sensitization and observed at least eight times at the 2-week time point. The raw public data were reprocessed by TCRdb itself: fastp quality trimming at Q25, MiXCR clonotype calling, in-frame beta chains only. All rows with the same CDR3 protein become a single entry with the most common DNA and genes. In this record, the V and J calls reflect TCRdb's handling and not the investigators' own analysis. This sample has 100,000 to 150,000 distinct CDR3 sequences in its table, and roughly an eighth of those were observed once. The ten largest clones represent 0.7% to 0.95% of the sample.

This sequence originates from a man aged 18 to 29 with alopecia areata. Some clones in this sample may be carry-over from other donors' samples. The rearranged segments are TRBV6-6 and TRBJ1-3; no D segment can be confidently identified. Material: whole blood, obtained in connection with sensitization to the hapten diphenylcyclopropenone (DPC). The CDR3 protein: CASSPRPENTIYF. The base sequence is TGTGCCAGCAGCCCCCGACCCGAAAACACCATATATTTT.